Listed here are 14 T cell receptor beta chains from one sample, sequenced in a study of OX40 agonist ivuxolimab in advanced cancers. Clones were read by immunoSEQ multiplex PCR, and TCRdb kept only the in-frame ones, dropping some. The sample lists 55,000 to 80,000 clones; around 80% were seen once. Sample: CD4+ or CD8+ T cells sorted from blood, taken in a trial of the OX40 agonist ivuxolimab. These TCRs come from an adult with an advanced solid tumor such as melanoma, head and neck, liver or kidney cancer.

The CDR3 is CASSGPTGASSYNSPLHF. The DNA for the CDR3 is TGTGCCAGCAGTGGACCGACAGGGGCGAGCTCCTATAATTCACCCCTCCACTTT. The chain recombines TRBV6-1 with TRBJ1-6, with 8 positions matching TRBD1. Trimming removed 4 bases from V and 0 bases from J; junction bases left unmatched: 8. The CDR3 extends over 18 amino acids. Germline CDR1 is MNHNS and CDR2 is SASEGT.

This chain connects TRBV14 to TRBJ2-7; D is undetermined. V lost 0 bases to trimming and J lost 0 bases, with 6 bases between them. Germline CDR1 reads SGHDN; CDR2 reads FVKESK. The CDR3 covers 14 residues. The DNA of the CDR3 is TGTGCCAGCAGCCAAGACCACTTCTCCTACGAGCAGTACTTC. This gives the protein CASSQDHFSYEQYF.

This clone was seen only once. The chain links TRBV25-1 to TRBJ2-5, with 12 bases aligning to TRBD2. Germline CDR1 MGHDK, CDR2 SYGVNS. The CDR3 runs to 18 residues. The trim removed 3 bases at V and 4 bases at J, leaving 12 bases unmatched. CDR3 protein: CASSDLPRLAGVRETQYF. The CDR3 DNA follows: TGTGCCAGCAGTGACCTCCCCCGACTAGCGGGAGTCAGAGAGACCCAGTACTTC.

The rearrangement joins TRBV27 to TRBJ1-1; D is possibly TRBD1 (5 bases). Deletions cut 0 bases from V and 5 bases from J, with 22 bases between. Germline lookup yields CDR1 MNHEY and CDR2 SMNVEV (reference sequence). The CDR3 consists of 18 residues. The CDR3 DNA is TGTGCCAGCAGTTTATCGAGATTGGGGGTTAAGGCGGGTACTGAAGCTTTCTTT. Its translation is CASSLSRLGVKAGTEAFF.

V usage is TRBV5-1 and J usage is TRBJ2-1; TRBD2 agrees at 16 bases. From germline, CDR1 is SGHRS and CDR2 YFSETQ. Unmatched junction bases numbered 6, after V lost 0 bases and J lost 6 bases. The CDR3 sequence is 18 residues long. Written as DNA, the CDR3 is TGCGCCAGCAGCTTGGTGGGACTAGCGGGAGGGCAAGGCAATGAGCAGTTCTTC. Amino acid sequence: CASSLVGLAGGQGNEQFF. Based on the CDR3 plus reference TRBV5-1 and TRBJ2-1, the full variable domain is KAGVTQTPRYLIKTRGQQVTLSCSPISGHRSVSWYQQTPGQGLQFLFEYFSETQRNKGNFPGRFSGRQFSNSRSEMNVSTLELGDSALYLCASSLVGLAGGQGNEQFFGPGTRLTVL.

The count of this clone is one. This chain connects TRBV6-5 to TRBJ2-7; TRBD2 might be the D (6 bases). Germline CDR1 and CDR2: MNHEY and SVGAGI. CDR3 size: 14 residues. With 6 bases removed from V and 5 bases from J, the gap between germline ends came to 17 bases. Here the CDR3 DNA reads TGTGCCAGCAGCGAGGGCGGGGCTAGGAACGAGCAGTACTTC. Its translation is CASSEGGARNEQYF.

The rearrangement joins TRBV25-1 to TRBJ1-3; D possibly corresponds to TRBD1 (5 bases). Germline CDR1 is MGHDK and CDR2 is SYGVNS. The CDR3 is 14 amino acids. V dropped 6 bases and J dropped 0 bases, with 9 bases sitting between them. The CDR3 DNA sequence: TGTGCCAGCAGAGGACAAGCCTCTGGAAACACCATATATTTT. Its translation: CASRGQASGNTIYF.

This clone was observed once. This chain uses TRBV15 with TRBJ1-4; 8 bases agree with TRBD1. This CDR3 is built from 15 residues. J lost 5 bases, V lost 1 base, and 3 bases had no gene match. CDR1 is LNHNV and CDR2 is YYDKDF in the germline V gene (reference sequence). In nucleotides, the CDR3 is TGTGCCACCAGCAGAGGACAGGGGACGAATGAAAAACTGTTTTTT. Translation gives CATSRGQGTNEKLFF. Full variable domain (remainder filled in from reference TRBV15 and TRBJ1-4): DAMVIQNPRYQVTQFGKPVTLSCSQTLNHNVMYWYQQKSSQAPKLLFHYYDKDFNNEADTPDNFQSRRPNTSFCFLDIRSPGLGDTAMYLCATSRGQGTNEKLFFGSGTQLSVL.

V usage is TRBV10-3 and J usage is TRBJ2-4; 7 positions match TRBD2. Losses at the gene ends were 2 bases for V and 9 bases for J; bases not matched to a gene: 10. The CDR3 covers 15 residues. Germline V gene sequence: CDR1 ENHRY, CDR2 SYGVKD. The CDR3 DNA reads TGTGCCATCAGTGAGCTTGGACTAGAAGAAGGCATTCAGTACTTC. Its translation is CAISELGLEEGIQYF.

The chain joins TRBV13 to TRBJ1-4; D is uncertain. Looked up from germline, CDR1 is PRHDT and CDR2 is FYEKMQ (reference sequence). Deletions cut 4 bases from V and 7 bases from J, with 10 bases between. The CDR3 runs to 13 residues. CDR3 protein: CASSSQRGEKLFF. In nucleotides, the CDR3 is TGTGCCAGCAGCTCCCAGAGAGGTGAAAAACTGTTTTTT.

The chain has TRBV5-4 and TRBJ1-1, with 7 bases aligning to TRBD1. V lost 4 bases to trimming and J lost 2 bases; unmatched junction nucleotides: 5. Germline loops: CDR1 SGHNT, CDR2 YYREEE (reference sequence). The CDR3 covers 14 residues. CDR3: CASSQTGINTEAFF. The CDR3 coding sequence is TGTGCCAGCAGCCAGACAGGGATTAACACTGAAGCTTTCTTT. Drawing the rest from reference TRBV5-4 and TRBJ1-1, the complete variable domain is ETGVTQSPTHLIKTRGQQVTLRCSSQSGHNTVSWYQQALGQGPQFIFQYYREEENGRGNFPPRFSGLQFPNYSSELNVNALELDDSALYLCASSQTGINTEAFFGQGTRLTVV.

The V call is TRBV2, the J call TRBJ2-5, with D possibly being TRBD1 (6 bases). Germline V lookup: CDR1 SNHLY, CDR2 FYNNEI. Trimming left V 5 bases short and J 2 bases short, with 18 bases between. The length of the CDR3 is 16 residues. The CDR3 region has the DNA TGTGCCAGCAGTAGCCGGGGCAGGGGTTTTCAAGAGACCCAGTACTTC. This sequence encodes CASSSRGRGFQETQYF. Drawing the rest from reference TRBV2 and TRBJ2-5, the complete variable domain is EPEVTQTPSHQVTQMGQEVILRCVPISNHLYFYWYRQILGQKVEFLVSFYNNEISEKSEIFDDQFSVERPDGSNFTLKIRSTKLEDSAMYFCASSSRGRGFQETQYFGPGTRLLVL.

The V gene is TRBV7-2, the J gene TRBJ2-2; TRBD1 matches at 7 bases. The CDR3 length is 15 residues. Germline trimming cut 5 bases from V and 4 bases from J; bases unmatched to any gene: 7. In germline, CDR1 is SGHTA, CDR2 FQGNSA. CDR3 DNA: TGTGCCAGCAGCCTCGGACAGGTCACCACCGGGGAGCTGTTTTTT. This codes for CASSLGQVTTGELFF.

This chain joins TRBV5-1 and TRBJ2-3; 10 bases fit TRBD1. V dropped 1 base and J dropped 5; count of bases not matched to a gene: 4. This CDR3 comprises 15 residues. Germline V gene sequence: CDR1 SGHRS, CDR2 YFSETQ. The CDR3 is CASSLPGQGEDTQYF. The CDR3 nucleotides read TGCGCCAGCAGCTTGCCCGGACAGGGGGAAGATACGCAGTATTTT.